The 6 T cell receptor beta chains listed next were all sequenced from one sample in a study of response to subunit inactivated influenza vaccine. One entry per CDR3 protein results from TCRdb running MiXCR on the RT-PCR reads. The table includes some 640,000 distinct CDR3 sequences, about 14% detected once. The specimen comprised PBMCs from blood, sampled 14 days before vaccination. The source is a man in his fifties or sixties who received an inactivated influenza vaccine.

The chain employs TRBV19 and TRBJ1-2, with D tentatively TRBD1 (6 bases). CDR1 is LNHDA, CDR2 SQIVND, per germline (reference sequence). CDR3 size: 14 residues. Trimming removed 4 bases from V and 1 base from J, with 10 bases in between. CDR3 protein: CASSTPGDNYGYTF. In DNA, the CDR3 is TGTGCCAGTAGTACGCCAGGGGATAACTATGGCTACACCTTC.

This clonotype was seen more than once but under ten times. V usage is TRBV5-1 and J usage is TRBJ2-1, with D perhaps matching TRBD2 (5 bases). This CDR3 has 17 residues. Germline CDR1 and CDR2: SGHRS and YFSETQ. V gave up 3 bases and J gave up 0 bases, with 16 bases separating them. This CDR3 is CASSSNSGIRSYNEQFF. CDR3 bases: TGCGCCAGCAGCTCAAACTCCGGGATCCGCTCCTACAATGAGCAGTTCTTC.

CDR3 residues: CASSPRQGAREKLFF. CDR3 bases: TGTGCCAGCAGCCCTCGACAGGGGGCGCGTGAAAAACTGTTTTTT. The rearrangement links TRBV21-1 to TRBJ1-4; the D segment call TRBD1 is taken from the table without a DNA check. TRBV21-1 is noted as a pseudogene. CDR3 length: 15 residues.

Ten or more counts support this clonotype. The chain uses TRBV7-8 and TRBJ2-3; no clear D. Germline V gives CDR1 SGHVS, CDR2 FQNEAQ. This CDR3 contains 13 residues. V was trimmed by 6 bases and J by 0 bases, leaving 7 bases between them. This CDR3 reads CASSFSSTDTQYF. CDR3 DNA: TGTGCCAGCAGTTTTTCTAGCACAGATACGCAGTATTTT.

V is TRBV20-1 and J is TRBJ1-4; 10 nucleotides align to TRBD1. After removal of 5 bases from V and 4 bases from J, the junction contained 1 base not matched to a gene. Germline values: CDR1 DFQATT, CDR2 SNEGSKA (reference sequence). The CDR3 totals 13 residues. This chain's CDR3 is CSAGQGDNEKLFF. The CDR3 DNA is TGCAGTGCTGGACAGGGGGATAATGAAAAACTGTTTTTT.

This clonotype has only a few counts. Here the CDR3 DNA reads TGTGCCAGCAGCACCGGACTAGCGGGAGGGCCTCATACGTCGCAGTACTTC. Translation gives CASSTGLAGGPHTSQYF. The chain is built from TRBV7-9 and TRBJ2-7; TRBD2 agrees at 15 bases. V dropped 5 bases and J dropped 9; count of bases not matched to a gene: 14. Germline lookup yields CDR1 SEHNR and CDR2 FQNEAQ (reference sequence). This CDR3 is built from 17 residues.